Shown below are 7 T cell receptor beta chains from a single sample sequenced in a study of blood T cell repertoires in COVID-19. Libraries were prepared by immunoSEQ multiplex PCR; TCRdb keeps only in-frame clonotypes and omits some of them. The data contain 250,000 to 350,000 clones, just under 90% of them singletons. The sequencing sample was made of peripheral blood. The receptors were sampled from a woman aged 45-59 years with COVID-19, enrolled during active disease.

The genes are TRBV6-1 and TRBJ2-3; the D gene is possibly TRBD1 (6 bases). Germline-derived CDR1 and CDR2 are MNHNS and SASEGT. V gave up 4 bases and J gave up 2 bases, with 16 bases separating them. The CDR3 covers 16 residues. The CDR3 region is CASSVGSLGATDTQYF. The CDR3 bases are TGTGCCAGCAGTGTGGGTTCCTTGGGGGCCACAGATACGCAGTATTTT.

The V gene is TRBV7-3, the J gene TRBJ2-3; tentative D call: TRBD2 (6 bases). V was shortened by 2 bases and J by 6 bases, with 9 bases between the two germline ends. Germline lookup yields CDR1 SGHTA and CDR2 FQGTGA. The CDR3 extends over 13 amino acids. CDR3 bases: TGTGCCAGCAGCTTAGCCGCGGGGGATACGCAGTATTTT. Its translation: CASSLAAGDTQYF.

The genes are TRBV7-9 and TRBJ1-5, with D uncertain. The V end lost 5 bases, the J end lost 3 bases, and 14 bases lay between the germline ends. There are 15 residues in the CDR3. Germline V gene lookup returns CDR1 SEHNR and CDR2 FQNEAQ (reference sequence). The CDR3 region is CASSPAGVYNQPQHF. The CDR3 DNA sequence: TGTGCCAGCAGCCCCGCGGGCGTTTACAATCAGCCCCAGCATTTT.

The chain carries TRBV21-1 and TRBJ2-4; TRBD2, as called in the table, went unchecked against the DNA. TRBV21-1 is annotated as a pseudogene. The CDR3 spans 19 residues. Here the CDR3 DNA reads TGTGCCAGCAGCAAGGTTGAAGGCCCTCCGCGGGGACCCAAAAACATTCAGTACTTC. Amino acid sequence: CASSKVEGPPRGPKNIQYF.

The rearrangement uses TRBV30 and TRBJ2-3; 7 nucleotides align to TRBD2. Germline CDR1 is GTSNPN and CDR2 is SVGIG (reference sequence). J was trimmed by 9 bases and V by 2 bases; bases with no gene match: 14. This CDR3 contains 15 residues. The CDR3 DNA reads TGTGCCTGGAGTCCCTTGCGGGGAGGGCCGGGGACGCAGTATTTT. Amino acid sequence: CAWSPLRGGPGTQYF.

The chain carries TRBV28 and TRBJ2-1; D gene uncertain. Between the trimmed V and J ends, which lost 5 bases and 8 bases, there was a span of 13 bases. This CDR3 region has 13 residues. Germline V gene sequence: CDR1 MDHEN, CDR2 SYDVKM. The CDR3 protein is CASSPPFSHEQFF. In DNA form, the CDR3 reads TGTGCCAGCAGTCCACCCTTTAGCCATGAGCAGTTCTTC.

This chain uses TRBV4-1 with TRBJ1-1; TRBD1 agrees at 7 bases. From germline, CDR1 is MGHRA and CDR2 YSYEKL. This CDR3 is built from 14 residues. The V and J ends lost 1 base and 7 bases, in that order; junction bases with no gene match: 6. The CDR3 sequence is CASSQADRVGEAFF. CDR3 nucleotides: TGCGCCAGCAGCCAAGCCGACAGGGTTGGTGAAGCTTTCTTT.